These 9 T cell receptor beta chains were sequenced from one sample in a study of cytomegalovirus exposure and HLA in healthy donors. In the PCR, 60 Vbeta and 13 Jbeta primers were used. The repertoire was sequenced with immunoSEQ multiplex PCR; TCRdb's copy has only in-frame clones and lacks some. The data show about 120,000 clones, approximately 69% seen once. The sample consisted of PBMCs. These receptors came from a woman between 50 and 59 years old in good health and CMV-seropositive.

This CDR3 is CASSLVPSYNEQFF. CDR3 in DNA: TGTGCCAGCAGCCTTGTTCCTTCCTACAATGAGCAGTTCTTC. The chain carries TRBV7-9 and TRBJ2-1; D remains unclear. V lost 5 bases and J lost 1, with 9 bases in between. The CDR3 consists of 14 residues. Germline V gene data show CDR1 as SEHNR and CDR2 as FQNEAQ (reference sequence).

The chain carries TRBV10-2 and TRBJ2-4, with D perhaps TRBD2 (5 bases). The CDR3 consists of 14 residues. V shed 4 bases and J shed 6 bases, with 13 bases lying between them. Germline CDR1 reads WSHSY; CDR2 reads SAAADI. CDR3 region: CASSAPGLGNIQYF. For the CDR3, the DNA is TGCGCCAGCAGTGCCCCCGGACTTGGAAACATTCAGTACTTC.

The chain combines TRBV11-3 with TRBJ2-1, with 10 bases aligning to TRBD1. This CDR3 has 13 amino acids. Trimming removed 6 bases from V and 8 bases from J; junction bases left unmatched: 4. From germline, CDR1 is SGHNT and CDR2 YENEEA. Written as DNA, the CDR3 is TGTGCCAGCAGATCCGGGACAGGGGATGAGCAGTTCTTC. Protein product: CASRSGTGDEQFF.

This clone was detected a few times. V is TRBV4-1 and J is TRBJ1-5; 9 bases fit TRBD1. The germline V gene has CDR1 MGHRA and CDR2 YSYEKL. The CDR3 is 17 amino acids. V trimming: 2 bases; J trimming: 0 bases; junction bases outside the gene matches: 5. The CDR3 DNA follows: TGCGCCAGCAGCCAATTCGACAGGGGGAGTAGCAATCAGCCCCAGCATTTT. This gives the protein CASSQFDRGSSNQPQHF.

CDR3 coding DNA: TGTGCCAGCAGCTTATGGGGCGCGGACGAGCAGTACTTC. This sequence encodes CASSLWGADEQYF. The chain combines TRBV5-4 with TRBJ2-7; maybe TRBD1 (5 bases). The CDR3 consists of 13 residues. The germline V and J ends were trimmed by 2 bases and 5 bases, with 11 bases remaining between them. Germline V CDR1 and CDR2: SGHNT, YYREEE (reference sequence).

The chain carries TRBV7-2 and TRBJ1-5; D is undetermined. Deletions cut 1 base from V and 4 bases from J, with 17 bases between. Germline V lookup: CDR1 SGHTA, CDR2 FQGNSA. This CDR3 is built from 17 residues. The CDR3 DNA sequence: TGTGCCAGCAGCTTAGGGGTGGCAACTATCTCGAATCAGCCCCAGCATTTT. This translates into CASSLGVATISNQPQHF.

Turning to this clone: At the DNA level, this CDR3 is encoded by other sequences in the same sample as well. CDR3 sequence (DNA): TGTGCCAGTCAGAGGGGACAGGGATACGAGCAGTACTTC. This sequence encodes CASQRGQGYEQYF. The chain is built from TRBV2 and TRBJ2-7, with 9 bases identical to TRBD1. The CDR3 spans 13 residues. With V trimmed by 9 bases and J by 4 bases, 7 bases remained unmatched. Germline V gene lookup returns CDR1 SNHLY and CDR2 FYNNEI.

This rearrangement joins TRBV28 to TRBJ2-7; weak D call: TRBD2 (7 bases). Germline V gene data show CDR1 as MDHEN and CDR2 as SYDVKM. This CDR3 has 13 residues. Between the trimmed V and J ends, which lost 6 bases and 5 bases, there was a span of 14 bases. The CDR3 sequence is CASRKGGSHEQYF. The CDR3 nucleotides are TGTGCCAGCAGGAAGGGGGGGTCACACGAGCAGTACTTC. The full variable domain, completed using reference TRBV28 and TRBJ2-7, is DVKVTQSSRYLVKRTGEKVFLECVQDMDHENMFWYRQDPGLGLRLIYFSYDVKMKEKGDIPEGYSVSREKKERFSLILESASTNQTSMYLCASRKGGSHEQYFGPGTRLTVT.

The chain joins TRBV19 to TRBJ1-2; TRBD1 aligns across 7 bases. Germline V gene sequence: CDR1 LNHDA, CDR2 SQIVND (reference sequence). Trimming took 3 bases from V and 0 from J; bases not matched to a gene: 19. The CDR3 contains 20 residues. CDR3 bases: TGTGCCAGTAGTATCATGGTATCTAGAGGACAGGATCCTGCTAACTATGGCTACACCTTC. This codes for CASSIMVSRGQDPANYGYTF.